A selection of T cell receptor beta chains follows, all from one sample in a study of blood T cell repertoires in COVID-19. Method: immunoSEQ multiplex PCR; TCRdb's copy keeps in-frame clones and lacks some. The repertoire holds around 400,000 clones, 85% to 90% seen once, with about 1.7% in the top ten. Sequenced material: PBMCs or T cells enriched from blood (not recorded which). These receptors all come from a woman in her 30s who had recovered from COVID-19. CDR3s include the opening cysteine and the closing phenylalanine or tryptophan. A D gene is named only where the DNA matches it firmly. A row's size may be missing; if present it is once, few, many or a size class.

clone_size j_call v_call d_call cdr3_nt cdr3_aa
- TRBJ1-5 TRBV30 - TGTGCCTGGAGTCCCCGCCAGAATCAGCCCCAGCATTTT CAWSPRQNQPQHF
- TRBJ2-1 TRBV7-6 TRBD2 TGTGCCAGCAGCACCAGAGGGGGACTAGCGGGAGGGCCCTTCTTC CASSTRGGLAGGPFF
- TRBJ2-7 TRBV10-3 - TGTGCCATCAGTGCCCGGGACATAACCTACGAGCAGTACTTC CAISARDITYEQYF
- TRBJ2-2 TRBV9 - TGTGCCAGCAGCGTAGGTGGCAGGGTGTTCTCCGGGGAGCTGTTTTTT CASSVGGRVFSGELFF
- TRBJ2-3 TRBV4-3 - TGCGCCAGCAGCCAAGATCCAGTCAGAGGGAATGGGGTAGATACGCAGTATTTT CASSQDPVRGNGVDTQYF
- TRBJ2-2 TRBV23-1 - TGCGCCAGCAGTCAAGCGACAAGGGGGAACACCGGGGAGCTGTTTTTT CASSQATRGNTGELFF
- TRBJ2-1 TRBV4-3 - TGCGCCAGCAGCCAAGATTCCGGACAGTACAATGAGCAGTTCTTC CASSQDSGQYNEQFF
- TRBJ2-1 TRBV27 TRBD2 TGTGCCAGCAGTTTATACGGAGCGGGGGGCCCGGGTGAGCAGTTCTTC CASSLYGAGGPGEQFF
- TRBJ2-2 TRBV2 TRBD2 TGTGCCAGCAGACGTAGCGGGAGGACGAACACCGGGGAGCTGTTTTTT CASRRSGRTNTGELFF
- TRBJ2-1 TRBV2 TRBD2 TGTGCCAGCAGTGAATATTGGGGGGGGAGCTCCTACAATGAGCAGTTCTTC CASSEYWGGSSYNEQFF
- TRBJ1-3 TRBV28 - TGTGCCACCCAGAAAACAGGGACCTCTGGAAACACCATATATTTT CATQKTGTSGNTIYF
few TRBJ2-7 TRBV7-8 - TGTGCCAGCAGCTTATCGTCGGGGTGGGAGCAGTACTTC CASSLSSGWEQYF
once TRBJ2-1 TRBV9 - TGTGCCAGCAGCGAACAGGGCAATGAGCAGTTCTTC CASSEQGNEQFF
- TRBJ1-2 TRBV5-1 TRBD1 TGCGCCAGCCGGGCAGGGGGCTATGGCTACACCTTC CASRAGGYGYTF
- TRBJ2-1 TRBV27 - TGTGCCAGCAGTCGTGGGGGGTCCTACAATGAGCAGTTCTTC CASSRGGSYNEQFF
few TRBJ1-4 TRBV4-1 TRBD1 TGCGCCAGCAGCCAAGAGGGACAGGGAGGTGAAAAACTGTTTTTT CASSQEGQGGEKLFF
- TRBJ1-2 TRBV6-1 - TGTGCCAGCAGTGACCGGACAGAAATCCTCTATGGCTACACCTTC CASSDRTEILYGYTF
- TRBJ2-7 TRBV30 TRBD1 TGTGCCTGGAGTACCAGGGGGATGGGGGAGCAGTACTTC CAWSTRGMGEQYF
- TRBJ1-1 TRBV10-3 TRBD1 TGTGCCATCAGCTACCAAGTTCCGGGACAGGGGCTCAGGGACACTGAAGCTTTCTTT CAISYQVPGQGLRDTEAFF
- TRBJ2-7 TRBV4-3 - TGCGCCAGCAGCCAAGATCTGGGGGGCGAGCAGTACTTC CASSQDLGGEQYF
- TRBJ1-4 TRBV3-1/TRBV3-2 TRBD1 TGTGCCAGCAGCTCCCGACAGGGGGTGGGTGAAAAACTGTTTTTT CASSSRQGVGEKLFF
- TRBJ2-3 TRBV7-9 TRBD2 TGTGCCAGCAGCTTAGCTTCGGGACTAGCGTGGAATACGCAGTATTTT CASSLASGLAWNTQYF